This TCR beta chain is drawn from a study of radiotherapy plus CTLA-4 blockade in lung cancer. Study-wide results and limits: An expansion of tumor-derived TCR clones occurred in blood after radiotherapy plus ipilimumab.

Alongside CTLA-4 blockade with ipilimumab, patients with chemo-refractory metastatic non-small-cell lung cancer received focal radiation. Sequencing was performed with immunoSEQ multiplex PCR; in TCRdb, only in-frame clones are kept and a portion is missing. Seen here are tens of thousands of clones, 79% observed once, and the top ten hold over 15%. With 6 bases removed from V and 2 bases from J, the gap between germline ends came to 10 bases. CDR1 is SEHNR, CDR2 FQNEAQ, per germline (reference sequence). The CDR3 consists of 13 residues. Concerning this clone itself: As yet, its antigen is unknown.

The rearrangement uses TRBV7-9 and TRBJ1-2, with D perhaps TRBD1 (5 bases). Sequencing used peripheral blood, obtained from a patient treated with radiotherapy plus ipilimumab. This receptor was taken from a human donor with non-small cell lung cancer that progressed on radiotherapy plus ipilimumab. CDR3 residues: CASSPGTNYGYTF. CDR3 coding DNA: TGTGCCAGCAGTCCCGGGACCAACTATGGCTACACCTTC.